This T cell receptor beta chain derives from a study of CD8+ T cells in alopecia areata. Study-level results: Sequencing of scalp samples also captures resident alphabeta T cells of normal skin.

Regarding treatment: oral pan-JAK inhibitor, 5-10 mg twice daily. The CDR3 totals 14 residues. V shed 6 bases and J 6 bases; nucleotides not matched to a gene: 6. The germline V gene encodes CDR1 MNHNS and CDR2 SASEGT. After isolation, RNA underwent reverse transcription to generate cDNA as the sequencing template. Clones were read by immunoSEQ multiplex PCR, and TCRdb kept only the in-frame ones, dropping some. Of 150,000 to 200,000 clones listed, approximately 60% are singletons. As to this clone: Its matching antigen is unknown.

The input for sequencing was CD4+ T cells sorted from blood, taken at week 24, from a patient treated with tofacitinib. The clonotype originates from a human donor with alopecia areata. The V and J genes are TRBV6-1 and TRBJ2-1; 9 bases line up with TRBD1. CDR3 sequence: CASSDRGFPNEQFF. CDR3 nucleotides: TGTGCCAGCAGCGACAGGGGGTTCCCCAATGAGCAGTTCTTC.